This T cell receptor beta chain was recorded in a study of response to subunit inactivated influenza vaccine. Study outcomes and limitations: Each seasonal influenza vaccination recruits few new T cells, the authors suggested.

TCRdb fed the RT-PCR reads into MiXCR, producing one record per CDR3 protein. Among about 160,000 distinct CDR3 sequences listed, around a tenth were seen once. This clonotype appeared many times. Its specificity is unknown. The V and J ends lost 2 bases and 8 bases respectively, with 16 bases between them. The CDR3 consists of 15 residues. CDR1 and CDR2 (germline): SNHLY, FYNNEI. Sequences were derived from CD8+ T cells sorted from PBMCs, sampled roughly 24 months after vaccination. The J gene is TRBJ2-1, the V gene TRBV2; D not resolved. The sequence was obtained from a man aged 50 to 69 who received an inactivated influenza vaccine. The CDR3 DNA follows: TGTGCCAGCAGTGAAAACGGAGCTCGCAGCGATGAGCAGTTCTTC. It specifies CASSENGARSDEQFF.